These T cell receptor beta chains were read from a single sample in a study of blood T cell repertoires in COVID-19. Data came from immunoSEQ multiplex PCR; TCRdb stores just in-frame clones and leaves some out. The table lists about 150,000 clones, about 79% of them singletons. The sample consisted of peripheral blood. The receptor source for this set is a woman between 45 and 65 years old with acute or convalescent COVID-19. Both conserved end residues are part of each CDR3. D genes are given only for firm matches. Size is stated for part of the rows, as once, few or many counts, or as a class when the clone is expanded.

clone size,J gene,D gene,V gene,CDR3 protein
.,TRBJ2-3,.,TRBV4-1,CASSQELRGSSDTQYF
.,TRBJ2-6,.,TRBV15,CATSRVGGSGANVLTF
.,TRBJ2-1,.,TRBV21-1,CASSPRTGKKHNEQFF
.,TRBJ2-7,TRBD1,TRBV19,CATDRGQNSYEQYF
.,TRBJ1-5,.,TRBV2,CASLDQASNQPQHF
few,TRBJ2-1,TRBD2,TRBV29-1,CSVESAGGNNEQFF
.,TRBJ2-7,TRBD1,TRBV12-3/TRBV12-4,CASSPGQGYEQYF
.,TRBJ1-6,.,TRBV5-4,CASSLAGTGLNSPLHF
.,TRBJ1-5,TRBD1,TRBV25-1,CASSEGQGARGYQPQHF
once,TRBJ1-1,.,TRBV18,CASSTQGFEAFF
.,TRBJ2-3,.,TRBV3-1/TRBV3-2,CASSLLAPGDTQYF
.,TRBJ1-5,.,TRBV3-1/TRBV3-2,CASSPGSGGNQPQHF
.,TRBJ1-1,TRBD1,TRBV2,CASCVDRMNTEAFF
.,TRBJ1-3,.,TRBV28,CASSLIPGGSGNTIYF
.,TRBJ1-2,.,TRBV7-2,CASSLNGGGAQIYGYTF
.,TRBJ2-1,TRBD2,TRBV7-2,CASSLLPPGGSPDEQFF
.,TRBJ2-7,.,TRBV5-4,CASSPRLAGSYEQYF
.,TRBJ2-5,TRBD2,TRBV27,CASTPEAGVWQTQYF
.,TRBJ1-3,TRBD1,TRBV28,CASSWTGDTSISGNTIYF
.,TRBJ1-1,.,TRBV7-9,CASSLTENTEAFF
.,TRBJ2-3,TRBD2,TRBV11-2,CASSPPAGGGSTDTQYF
.,TRBJ2-3,TRBD2,TRBV28,CASMKLAGAPRDTQYF
once,TRBJ1-1,.,TRBV7-6,CASSSGGHGLSEAFF